This TCR beta chain was identified during a study of cytotoxic CD8 clonotypes in ibrutinib-treated CLL. Per germline, CDR1 ENHRY and CDR2 SYGVKD. The V end lost 0 bases, the J end lost 8 bases, and 11 bases lay between the germline ends. The CDR3 totals 15 residues. TCRdb's copy holds only in-frame clones and misses some; the assay was immunoSEQ multiplex PCR. Altogether some 70,000 clones are present, 68% being singletons, with the ten largest covering around 5.8%. Sequenced here: PBMCs, sampled after 12 months of ibrutinib treatment. The source of this sequence is a human donor with chronic lymphocytic leukemia. V is TRBV10-3 and J is TRBJ1-6, with D hard to call. In DNA form, the CDR3 reads TGTGCCATCAGTGAGTCTGCAGGTGAAGATTCACCCCTCCACTTT. This encodes CAISESAGEDSPLHF.